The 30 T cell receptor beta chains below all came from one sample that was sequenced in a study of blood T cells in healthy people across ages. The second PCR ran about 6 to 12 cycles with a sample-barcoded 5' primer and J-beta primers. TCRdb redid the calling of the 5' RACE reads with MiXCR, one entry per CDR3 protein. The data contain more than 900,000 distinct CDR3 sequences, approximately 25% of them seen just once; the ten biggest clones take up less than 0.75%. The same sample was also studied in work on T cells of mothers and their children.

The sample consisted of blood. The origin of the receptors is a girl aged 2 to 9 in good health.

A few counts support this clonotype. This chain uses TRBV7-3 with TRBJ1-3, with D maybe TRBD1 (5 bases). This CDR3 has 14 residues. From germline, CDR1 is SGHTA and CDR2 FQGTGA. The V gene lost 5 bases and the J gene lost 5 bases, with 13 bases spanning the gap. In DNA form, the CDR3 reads TGTGCCAGCAGCAAGGGGAGCCCTAGAAACACCATATATTTT. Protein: CASSKGSPRNTIYF.

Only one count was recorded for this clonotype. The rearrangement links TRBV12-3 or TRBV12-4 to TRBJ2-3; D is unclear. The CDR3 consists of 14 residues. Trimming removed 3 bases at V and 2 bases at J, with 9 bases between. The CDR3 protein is CASSFIEPTDTQYF. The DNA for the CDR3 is TGTGCCAGCAGTTTCATCGAACCCACAGATACGCAGTATTTT.

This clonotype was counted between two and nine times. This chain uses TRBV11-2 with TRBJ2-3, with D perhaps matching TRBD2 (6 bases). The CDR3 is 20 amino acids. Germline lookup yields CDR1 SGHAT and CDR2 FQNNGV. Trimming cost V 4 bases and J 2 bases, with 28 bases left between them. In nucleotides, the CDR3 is TGTGCCAGCAGCTCCCCTATGGTAGCGGTTAGGGGACCTTACACAGATACGCAGTATTTT. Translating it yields CASSSPMVAVRGPYTDTQYF. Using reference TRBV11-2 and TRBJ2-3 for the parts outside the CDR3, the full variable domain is EAGVAQSPRYKIIEKRQSVAFWCNPISGHATLYWYQQILGQGPKLLIQFQNNGVVDDSQLPKDRFSAERLKGVDSTLKIQPAKLEDSAVYLCASSSPMVAVRGPYTDTQYFGPGTRLTVL.

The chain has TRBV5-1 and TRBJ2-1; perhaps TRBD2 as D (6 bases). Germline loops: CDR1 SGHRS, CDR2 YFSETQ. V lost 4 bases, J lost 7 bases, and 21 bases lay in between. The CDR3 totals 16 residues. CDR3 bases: TGCGCCAGCAGCCTTAATAGCGGAATAAAGAAAAATGAGCAGTTCTTC. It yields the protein CASSLNSGIKKNEQFF.

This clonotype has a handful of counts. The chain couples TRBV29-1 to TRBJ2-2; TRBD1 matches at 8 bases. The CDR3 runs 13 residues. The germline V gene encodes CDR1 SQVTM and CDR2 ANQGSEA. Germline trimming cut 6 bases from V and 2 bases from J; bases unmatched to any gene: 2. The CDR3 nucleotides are TGCAGCGTACAGGGGGACAACACCGGGGAGCTGTTTTTT. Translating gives CSVQGDNTGELFF.

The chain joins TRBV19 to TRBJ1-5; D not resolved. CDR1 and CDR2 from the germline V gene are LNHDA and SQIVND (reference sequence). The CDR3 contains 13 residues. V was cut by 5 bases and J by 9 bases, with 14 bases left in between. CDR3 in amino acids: CASSLGQYRPQHF. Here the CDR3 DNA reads TGTGCCAGTAGTCTAGGGCAGTATCGGCCCCAGCATTTT.

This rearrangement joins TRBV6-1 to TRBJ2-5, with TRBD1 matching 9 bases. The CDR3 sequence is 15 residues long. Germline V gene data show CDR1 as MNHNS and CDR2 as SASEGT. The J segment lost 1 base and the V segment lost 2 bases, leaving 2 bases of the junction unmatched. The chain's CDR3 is CASSEWGQGQETQYF. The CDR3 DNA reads TGTGCCAGCAGTGAATGGGGACAGGGCCAAGAGACCCAGTACTTC.

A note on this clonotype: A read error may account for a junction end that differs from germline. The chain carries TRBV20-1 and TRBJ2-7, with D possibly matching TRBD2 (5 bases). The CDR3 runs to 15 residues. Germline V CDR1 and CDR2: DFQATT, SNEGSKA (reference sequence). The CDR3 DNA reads TGCAGTGCTAGATGGACCAAGTCGGGATCGTACGAGCAGTACTTT. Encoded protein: CSARWTKSGSYEQYF.

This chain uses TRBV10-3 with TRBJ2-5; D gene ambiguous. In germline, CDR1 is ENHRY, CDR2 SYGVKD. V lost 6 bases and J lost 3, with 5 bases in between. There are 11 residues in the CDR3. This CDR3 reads CAIRAKETQYF. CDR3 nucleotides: TGTGCCATCAGGGCGAAAGAGACCCAGTACTTC.

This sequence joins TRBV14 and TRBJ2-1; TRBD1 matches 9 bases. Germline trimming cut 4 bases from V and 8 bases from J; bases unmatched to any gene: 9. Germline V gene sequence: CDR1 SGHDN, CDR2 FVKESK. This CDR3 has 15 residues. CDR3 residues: CASSPWDRVGDEQFF. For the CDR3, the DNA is TGTGCCAGCAGCCCTTGGGACAGGGTGGGAGATGAGCAGTTCTTC. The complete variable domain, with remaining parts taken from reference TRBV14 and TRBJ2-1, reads EAGVTQFPSHSVIEKGQTVTLRCDPISGHDNLYWYRRVMGKEIKFLLHFVKESKQDESGMPNNRFLAERTGGTYSTLKVQPAELEDSGVYFCASSPWDRVGDEQFFGPGTRLTVL.

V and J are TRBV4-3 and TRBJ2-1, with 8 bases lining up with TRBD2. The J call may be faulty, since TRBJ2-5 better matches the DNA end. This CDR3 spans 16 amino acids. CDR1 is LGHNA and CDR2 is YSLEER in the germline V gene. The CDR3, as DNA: TGCGCCAGCAGCCAAGTGTCCGGGGGGGCCGGAGAGACCCAGTACTTC. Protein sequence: CASSQVSGGAGETQYF.

The CDR3 sequence is CASSLAIAGGGETQYF. Here the CDR3 DNA reads TGTGCCAGCAGTTTAGCCATAGCGGGAGGAGGAGAGACCCAGTACTTC. The chain couples TRBV28 to TRBJ2-5; 10 bases agree with TRBD2. This CDR3 contains 16 residues. Germline CDR1 MDHEN, CDR2 SYDVKM. The V gene end was trimmed by 2 bases and the J gene end by 4 bases; junction bases not matched to a gene: 7. The full variable domain, with the rest looked up from reference TRBV28 and TRBJ2-5, is DVKVTQSSRYLVKRTGEKVFLECVQDMDHENMFWYRQDPGLGLRLIYFSYDVKMKEKGDIPEGYSVSREKKERFSLILESASTNQTSMYLCASSLAIAGGGETQYFGPGTRLLVL.

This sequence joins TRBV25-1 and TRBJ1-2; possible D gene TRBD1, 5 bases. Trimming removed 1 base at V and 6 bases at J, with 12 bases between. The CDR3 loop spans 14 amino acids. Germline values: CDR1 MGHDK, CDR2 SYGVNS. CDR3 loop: CASSEWGREDGYTF. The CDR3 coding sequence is TGTGCCAGCAGTGAATGGGGCAGGGAGGATGGCTACACCTTC.

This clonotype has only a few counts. For the CDR3, the DNA is TGCATGAAGGGGGTTTTTTACGAGCAGTACTTC. This gives the protein CMKGVFYEQYF. The chain links TRBV20-1 to TRBJ2-7; tentatively, D is TRBD1 (6 bases). Germline CDR1 reads DFQATT; CDR2 reads SNEGSKA (reference sequence). The CDR3 length is 11 residues.

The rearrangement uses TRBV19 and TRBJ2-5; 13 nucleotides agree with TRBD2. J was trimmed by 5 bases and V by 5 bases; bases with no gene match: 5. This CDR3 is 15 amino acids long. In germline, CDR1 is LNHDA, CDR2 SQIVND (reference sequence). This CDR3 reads CASSPTSGGMETQYF. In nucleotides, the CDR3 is TGTGCCAGTAGTCCGACTAGCGGGGGGATGGAGACCCAGTACTTC.

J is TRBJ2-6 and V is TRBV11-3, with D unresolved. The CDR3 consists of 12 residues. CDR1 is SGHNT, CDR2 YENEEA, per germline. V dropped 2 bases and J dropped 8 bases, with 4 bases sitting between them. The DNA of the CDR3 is TGTGCCAGCAGCTTACATTCCAACGTCCTGACTTTC. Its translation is CASSLHSNVLTF.

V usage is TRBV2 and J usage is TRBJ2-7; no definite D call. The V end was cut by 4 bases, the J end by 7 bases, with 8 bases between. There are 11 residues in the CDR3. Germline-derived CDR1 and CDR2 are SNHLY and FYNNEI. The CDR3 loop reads CASSVFGEQYF. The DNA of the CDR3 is TGTGCCAGCAGTGTTTTCGGTGAGCAGTACTTC.

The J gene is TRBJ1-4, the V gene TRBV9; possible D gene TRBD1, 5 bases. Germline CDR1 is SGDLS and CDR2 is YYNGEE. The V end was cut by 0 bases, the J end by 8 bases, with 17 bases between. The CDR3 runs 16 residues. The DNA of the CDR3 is TGTGCCAGCAGCGTAGGCCGGGCGGGGCTGGGCGAAAAACTGTTTTTT. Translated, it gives CASSVGRAGLGEKLFF.

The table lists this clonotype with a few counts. CDR3 loop: CSAREDLGYTF. Here the CDR3 DNA reads TGCAGTGCTAGAGAAGATCTCGGCTACACCTTC. V gene TRBV20-1 combines with J gene TRBJ1-2; the D is unclear. Trimming stripped 0 bases from V and 8 bases from J, with 7 bases between. Germline V CDR1 and CDR2: DFQATT, SNEGSKA (reference sequence). This CDR3 region has 11 residues.

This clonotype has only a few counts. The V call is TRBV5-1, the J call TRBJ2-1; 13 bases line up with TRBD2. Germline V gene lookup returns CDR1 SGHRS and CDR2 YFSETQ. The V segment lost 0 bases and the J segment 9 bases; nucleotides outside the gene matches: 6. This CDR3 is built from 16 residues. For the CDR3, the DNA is TGCGCCAGCAGCTTGGATGGACTAGCGGGAGATCTTGAGCAGTTCTTC. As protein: CASSLDGLAGDLEQFF.

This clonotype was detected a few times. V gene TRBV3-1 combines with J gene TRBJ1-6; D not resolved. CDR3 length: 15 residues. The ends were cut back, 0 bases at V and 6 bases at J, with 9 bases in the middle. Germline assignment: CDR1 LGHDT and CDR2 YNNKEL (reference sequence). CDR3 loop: CASSQEGQPNSPLHF. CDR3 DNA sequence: TGTGCCAGCAGCCAAGAGGGTCAGCCTAATTCACCCCTCCACTTT.

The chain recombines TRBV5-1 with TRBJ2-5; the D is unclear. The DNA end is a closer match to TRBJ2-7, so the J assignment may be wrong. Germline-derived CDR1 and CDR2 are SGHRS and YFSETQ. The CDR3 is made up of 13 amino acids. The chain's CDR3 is CASSRGPVYEQYF. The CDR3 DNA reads TGCGCCAGCAGCCGAGGACCGGTCTACGAGCAGTACTTC.

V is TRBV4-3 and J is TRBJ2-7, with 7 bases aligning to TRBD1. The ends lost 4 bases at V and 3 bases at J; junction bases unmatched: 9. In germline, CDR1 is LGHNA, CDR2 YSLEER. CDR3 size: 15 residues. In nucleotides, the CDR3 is TGCGCCAGCAGCCGAGATCGGGACAGTATCTACGAGCAGTACTTC. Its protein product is CASSRDRDSIYEQYF.

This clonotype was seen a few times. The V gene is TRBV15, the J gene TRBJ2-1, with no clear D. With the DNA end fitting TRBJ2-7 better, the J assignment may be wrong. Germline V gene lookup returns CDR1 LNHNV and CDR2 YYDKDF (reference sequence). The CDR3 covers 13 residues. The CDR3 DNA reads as TGTGCCACCAGCAAACCCTCCCAGGACGAGCAGTACTTC. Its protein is CATSKPSQDEQYF.

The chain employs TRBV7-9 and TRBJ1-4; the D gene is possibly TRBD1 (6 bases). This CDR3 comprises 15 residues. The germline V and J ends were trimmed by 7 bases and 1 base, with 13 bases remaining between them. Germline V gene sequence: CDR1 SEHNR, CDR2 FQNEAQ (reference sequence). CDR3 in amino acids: CASTLGGQTNEKLFF. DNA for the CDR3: TGTGCCAGCACCCTAGGGGGGCAAACTAATGAAAAACTGTTTTTT.

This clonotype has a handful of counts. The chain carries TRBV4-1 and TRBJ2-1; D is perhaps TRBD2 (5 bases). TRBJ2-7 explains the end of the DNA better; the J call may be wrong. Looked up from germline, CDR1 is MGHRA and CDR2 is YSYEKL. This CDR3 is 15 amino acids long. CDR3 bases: TGCGCCAGCAGCCAAGAACTGAGAGGGTACTACGAGCAGTACTTC. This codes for CASSQELRGYYEQYF.

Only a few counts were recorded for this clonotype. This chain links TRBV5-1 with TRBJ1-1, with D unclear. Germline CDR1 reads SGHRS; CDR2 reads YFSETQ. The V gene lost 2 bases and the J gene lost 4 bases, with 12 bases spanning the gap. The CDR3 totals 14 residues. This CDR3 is CASSLRISITEAFF. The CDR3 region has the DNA TGCGCCAGCAGCTTAAGGATAAGCATCACTGAAGCTTTCTTT.

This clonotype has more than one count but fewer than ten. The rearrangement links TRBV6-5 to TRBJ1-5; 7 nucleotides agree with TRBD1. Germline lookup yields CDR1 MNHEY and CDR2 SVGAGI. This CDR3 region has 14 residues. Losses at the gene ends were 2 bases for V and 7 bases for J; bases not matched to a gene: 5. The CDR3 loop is CASSYGRGQQPQHF. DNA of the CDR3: TGTGCCAGCAGTTACGGGAGGGGGCAACAGCCCCAGCATTTT.

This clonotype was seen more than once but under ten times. The chain's CDR3 is CASSLMAGSSNTQYF. CDR3 DNA sequence: TGTGCCAGCAGCTTAATGGCGGGATCCTCGAATACGCAGTATTTT. The gene calls are TRBV7-2 and TRBJ2-3; TRBD2 is a possible D gene (6 bases). Germline V gene data show CDR1 as SGHTA and CDR2 as FQGNSA. Trimming pared 2 bases from V and 7 bases from J, leaving 16 bases between. The CDR3 is 15 residues long.

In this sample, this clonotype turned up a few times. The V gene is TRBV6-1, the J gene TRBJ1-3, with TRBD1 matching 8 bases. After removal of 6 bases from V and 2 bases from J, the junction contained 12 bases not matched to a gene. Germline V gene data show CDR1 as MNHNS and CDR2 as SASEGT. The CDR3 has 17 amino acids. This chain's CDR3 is CASSLTGQGTAGNTIYF. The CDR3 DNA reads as TGTGCCAGCAGCCTAACCGGACAGGGTACAGCTGGAAACACCATATATTTT.